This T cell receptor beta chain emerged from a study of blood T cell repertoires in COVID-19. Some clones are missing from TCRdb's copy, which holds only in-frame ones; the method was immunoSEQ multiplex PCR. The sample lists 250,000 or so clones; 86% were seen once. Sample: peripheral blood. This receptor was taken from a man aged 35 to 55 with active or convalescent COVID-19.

The CDR3 is CASDTSGTNTGELFF. Here the CDR3 DNA reads TGTGCCAGTGATACTAGCGGGACGAACACCGGGGAGCTGTTTTTT. The rearrangement uses TRBV19 and TRBJ2-2; 10 bases fit TRBD2. The CDR3 runs to 15 residues. Germline CDR1 and CDR2: LNHDA and SQIVND (reference sequence). The V and J ends lost 8 bases and 0 bases, in that order; junction bases with no gene match: 3.